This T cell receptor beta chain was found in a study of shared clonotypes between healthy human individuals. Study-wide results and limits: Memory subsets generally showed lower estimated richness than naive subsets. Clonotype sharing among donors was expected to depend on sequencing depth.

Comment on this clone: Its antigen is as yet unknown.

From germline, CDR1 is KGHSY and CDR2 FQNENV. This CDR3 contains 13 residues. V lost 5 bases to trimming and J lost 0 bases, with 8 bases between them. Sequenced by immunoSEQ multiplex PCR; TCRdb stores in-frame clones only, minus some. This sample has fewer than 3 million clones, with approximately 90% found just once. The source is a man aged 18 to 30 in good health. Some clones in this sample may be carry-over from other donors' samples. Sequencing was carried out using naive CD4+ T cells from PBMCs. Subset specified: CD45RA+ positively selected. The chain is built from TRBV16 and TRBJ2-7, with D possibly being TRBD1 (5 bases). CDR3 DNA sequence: TGTGCCAGCAGCTCGACAGACTCCTACGAGCAGTACTTC. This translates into CASSSTDSYEQYF.